The 10 T cell receptor beta chains presented below share a single source sample, sequenced in a study of tumor and adjacent non-tumor tissue in lung cancer. The library came from three nested PCR rounds adapted from ARM-PCR protocols. One entry per CDR3 protein results from TCRdb running MiXCR on the multiplex PCR reads. The sample carries 43,000 or so distinct CDR3 sequences, roughly 60% recorded once. The template was RNA from unsorted bulk tissue. Distant lung tissue was collected more than 3 cm away from the tumor edge. The sequencing sample was made of distant non-tumor lung tissue. The origin of the receptors is a man in his forties or fifties with non-small cell lung cancer.

This clonotype was observed a single time. This chain uses TRBV21-1 with TRBJ1-2; the DNA was not compared with TRBD1, the D call given in the table. TRBV21-1 is shown as a pseudogene. The CDR3 sequence is 15 residues long. The CDR3 protein is CAGSKRRDIPPNYTF. CDR3 nucleotides: TGTGCCGGCAGCAAACGCCGGGACATCCCACCTAACTACACCTTC.

With respect to this clonotype: An end of the junction does not agree with germline; a read error may underlie this. The rearrangement links TRBV28 to TRBJ2-7; D may correspond to TRBD1 or TRBD2 (6 bases each). This CDR3 contains 14 residues. Per germline, CDR1 MDHEN and CDR2 SYDVKM. CDR3 coding DNA: TGTGCCAGCAGTTTAGTCGGGGGCCCCTACGTGCAGTACTTC. Encoded protein: CASSLVGGPYVQYF.

For this clonotype: The junction departs from germline at one end; a sequencing error may be responsible. V and J are TRBV30 and TRBJ2-7; D is undetermined. Germline CDR1 reads GTSNPN; CDR2 reads SVGIG (reference sequence). The CDR3 runs 14 residues. CDR3 residues: CALSVVAHTYEQYF. CDR3 in DNA: TGTGCCTTGAGTGTTGTGGCTCACACCTACGAGCAGTACTTC.

For this clonotype: Possible read error: a much larger clone is one base away. The CDR3 ends on some other residue instead of the conserved phenylalanine or tryptophan, so this is likely a read error. The chain recombines TRBV14 with TRBJ2-7; TRBD1 aligns across 7 bases. The CDR3 is 15 residues long. Germline CDR1 reads SGHDN; CDR2 reads FVKESK. Trimming removed 4 bases from V and 2 bases from J; junction bases left unmatched: 8. This chain's CDR3 is CASSPSQGIPYEQYI. The CDR3 DNA reads TGTGCCAGCAGCCCCTCACAGGGGATTCCCTACGAGCAGTACATC.

Worth noting for this clonotype: A read error may explain this, as a much larger clone is one base away. The gene calls are TRBV10-1 and TRBJ2-2; TRBD1 agrees at 9 bases. Germline V gene lookup returns CDR1 WNHNN and CDR2 SYGVQD (reference sequence). V shed 5 bases, J shed 4 bases, and the junction held 5 bases outside the gene matches. This CDR3 region has 15 residues. As DNA, the CDR3 is TGCGCCAGCAGTCCCGGGACAGGGAGCACCGGGGAGCTGTTTTTT. Translating gives CASSPGTGSTGELFF.

This clonotype was found many times. The chain carries TRBV6-5 and TRBJ2-1; 10 bases line up with TRBD1. Germline values: CDR1 MNHEY, CDR2 SVGAGI. V lost 6 bases and J lost 2; bases outside the gene matches: 4. The CDR3 covers 15 residues. The CDR3 coding sequence is TGTGCCAGCAGGAGGACAGGGGGTACCTACAATGAGCAGTTCTTC. Its protein product is CASRRTGGTYNEQFF.

About this clonotype itself: The conserved phenylalanine or tryptophan normally closing the CDR3 is absent here, so this likely arose from a read error. No DNA is shown, since the ends of the CDR3 on it are uncertain; the CDR3 is the one TCRdb lists. The genes are TRBV6-1 and TRBJ1-1. The CDR3 length is 14 residues, termini included. Germline assignment: CDR1 MNHNS and CDR2 SASEGT. This CDR3 reads CASIEVFRNTEALC.

As regards this clonotype: The junction differs from germline at one of its ends, possibly a read error. The DNA for the CDR3 is TGTGCCAGCAGCAAGGACAGAGCCTACGATCAGTACTTC. It encodes CASSKDRAYDQYF. This sequence joins TRBV7-2 and TRBJ2-7, with TRBD1 as a possible D gene (6 bases). The CDR3 is 13 residues long. Per the germline V gene, CDR1 is SGHTA and CDR2 is FQGNSA.

This clonotype showed up many times. V usage is TRBV12-3 or TRBV12-4 and J usage is TRBJ2-1; 9 bases line up with TRBD1. V lost 2 bases and J lost 5; bases outside the gene matches: 7. The CDR3 contains 16 residues. The DNA for the CDR3 is TGTGCCAGCAGTTTATATGGGACAGGGAGTAACAATGAGCAGTTCTTC. Amino acids: CASSLYGTGSNNEQFF.

Turning to this clonotype: A much more abundant neighbour one base away suggests this may be a read error. No conserved phenylalanine or tryptophan ends this CDR3, so it is likely a read error. This chain links TRBV7-9 with TRBJ2-7; 10 bases line up with TRBD2. The junction had 2 bases not matched to a gene; V was cut back by 0 bases and J by 6 bases. CDR3 length: 14 amino acids. Germline values: CDR1 SEHNR, CDR2 FQNEAQ (reference sequence). This chain's CDR3 is CASSLASGGFEQYL. The CDR3 DNA is TGTGCCAGCAGCTTAGCTAGCGGGGGGTTCGAGCAGTACCTC.